This entry is about one TCR beta chain. From germline, CDR1 is MDHEN and CDR2 SYDVKM. The CDR3 totals 14 residues. V shed 11 bases, J shed 4 bases, and the junction held 9 bases outside the gene matches. Checkpoint therapy with ipilimumab 1 mg/kg began 14 to 28 days after transplant. Dosing: nivolumab 3 mg/kg IV, weeks 1, 4, 7, 10, then every two weeks to week 26. These data belong to a study of ipilimumab plus nivolumab after autologous stem cell transplantation. Study information: Patients received a median of about five ipilimumab and about 8 nivolumab doses. Myeloma patients were high-risk transplant-naive or relapsed within 3 years of first autologous transplant.

TCRdb keeps only in-frame clones here, not all; method: immunoSEQ multiplex PCR. Of about 43,000 clones listed, nearly 90% are singletons. V gene TRBV28 combines with J gene TRBJ2-3, with TRBD2 matching 10 bases. The receptor comes from a male donor with multiple myeloma. Sample: PBMCs, taken in a trial of ipilimumab plus nivolumab as post-transplant consolidation. In DNA, the CDR3 is TGTGCCCGGGGGAGGACTAGCGGCCCAGATACGCAGTATTTT. It encodes CARGRTSGPDTQYF.